These 30 T cell receptor beta chains were all obtained from the same sample, sequenced in a study of OX40 agonist ivuxolimab in advanced cancers. The method was immunoSEQ multiplex PCR; TCRdb's version includes in-frame clones alone and lacks a portion of them. This sample has about 83,000 clones, with 84% found just once. Sample: CD4+ or CD8+ T cells sorted from blood, taken in a trial of the OX40 agonist ivuxolimab. These receptors all stem from an adult with an advanced solid tumor such as melanoma, head and neck, liver or kidney cancer.

The CDR3 DNA reads as TGCGCCAGCAGCGAGCGGGACCTTGCAGGCGGCTACACCTTC. Translated: CASSERDLAGGYTF. The chain recombines TRBV5-1 with TRBJ1-2, with D possibly matching TRBD1 (5 bases). Per germline, CDR1 SGHRS and CDR2 YFSETQ. Trimming cost V 4 bases and J 8 bases, with 18 bases left between them. The CDR3 covers 14 residues. Full variable domain (remainder filled in from reference TRBV5-1 and TRBJ1-2): KAGVTQTPRYLIKTRGQQVTLSCSPISGHRSVSWYQQTPGQGLQFLFEYFSETQRNKGNFPGRFSGRQFSNSRSEMNVSTLELGDSALYLCASSERDLAGGYTFGSGTRLTVV.

The chain links TRBV5-1 to TRBJ1-1, with a possible D match to TRBD1 (6 bases). Germline V gene lookup returns CDR1 SGHRS and CDR2 YFSETQ. The CDR3 totals 15 residues. Trimming shortened V by 4 bases and J by 0 bases, and 13 bases separated the two germline ends. Here the CDR3 reads CASSPAGTLNTEAFF. The CDR3 region has the DNA TGCGCCAGCAGCCCGGCCGGGACATTGAACACTGAAGCTTTCTTT.

The rearrangement joins TRBV9 to TRBJ1-2, with 8 bases matching TRBD1. The CDR3 runs to 14 residues. After removal of 0 bases from V and 7 bases from J, the junction contained 5 bases not matched to a gene. Germline loops: CDR1 SGDLS, CDR2 YYNGEE. In DNA form, the CDR3 reads TGTGCCAGCAGCGTAGCAGGGGGCTCTGGTGGCTACACCTTC. It codes for CASSVAGGSGGYTF.

The chain uses TRBV30 and TRBJ2-3; possibly TRBD2 for D (6 bases). CDR1 GTSNPN and CDR2 SVGIG come from the germline V gene (reference sequence). The V end lost 2 bases, the J end lost 3 bases, and 12 bases lay between the germline ends. The CDR3 covers 14 residues. The CDR3 spells CAWSWSGGTDTQYF. CDR3 nucleotides: TGTGCCTGGAGTTGGTCTGGGGGGACAGATACGCAGTATTTT.

V usage is TRBV5-3 and J usage is TRBJ1-1, with TRBD1 as a possible D gene (6 bases). TRBV5-3 is an ORF for which the function is uncertain. Trimming took off 2 bases at V and 7 bases at J, with 27 bases between the two ends. The CDR3 contains 18 residues. The CDR3 loop reads CARSFKGYQVGGLGEAFF. The CDR3 DNA is TGTGCCAGAAGCTTCAAGGGGTATCAGGTTGGGGGCCTGGGTGAAGCTTTCTTT.

The chain couples TRBV18 to TRBJ2-6, with 10 bases identical to TRBD2. V lost 2 bases and J lost 3; bases outside the gene matches: 7. From germline, CDR1 is KGHSH and CDR2 LQKENI. The CDR3 is made up of 18 amino acids. The CDR3 bases are TGTGCCAGCTCACCAGCCGAGCGGGGGGGCCTTGGGGCCAACGTCCTGACTTTC. Its translation: CASSPAERGGLGANVLTF.

V and J are TRBV4-3 and TRBJ2-3, with a possible D match to TRBD2 (5 bases). CDR3 size: 14 residues. CDR1 and CDR2 (germline): LGHNA, YSLEER. Trimming cost V 1 base and J 8 bases, with 13 bases left between them. CDR3 sequence (DNA): TGCGCCAGCAGCCAAGTGGGATTAGAGGGTACGCAGTATTTT. Translated, it gives CASSQVGLEGTQYF.

This sequence joins TRBV7-3 and TRBJ2-5; D is ambiguous. V lost 1 base and J 4 bases, leaving 4 bases between the germline ends. This CDR3 has 12 amino acids. Germline assignment: CDR1 SGHTA and CDR2 FQGTGA. CDR3: CASSLRGETQYF. The CDR3 DNA sequence: TGTGCCAGCAGCTTAAGGGGAGAGACCCAGTACTTC.

The chain links TRBV5-1 to TRBJ2-3; 7 nucleotides line up with TRBD1. The CDR3 runs to 16 residues. With V trimmed by 0 bases and J by 6 bases, 10 bases remained unmatched. Germline V gives CDR1 SGHRS, CDR2 YFSETQ. CDR3 nucleotide sequence: TGCGCCAGCAGCTTGGATCGGACAGGCAGTATGGATACGCAGTATTTT. It yields the protein CASSLDRTGSMDTQYF.

The V call is TRBV14, the J call TRBJ2-5; D may correspond to TRBD1 or TRBD2 (5 bases each). The CDR3 length is 14 residues. V was shortened by 9 bases and J by 6 bases, with 20 bases between the two germline ends. Germline lookup yields CDR1 SGHDN and CDR2 FVKESK. CDR3: CASGRGAPIQTQYF. CDR3 sequence (DNA): TGTGCCAGTGGGAGAGGGGCGCCGATTCAGACCCAGTACTTC.

This clone was counted once. CDR3 coding DNA: TGTGCCAGCAGTCTTGGACAGGGGGATCAGCCCCAGCATTTT. As protein: CASSLGQGDQPQHF. The J gene is TRBJ1-5, the V gene TRBV6-1, with 10 nucleotides matching TRBD1. V lost 5 bases to trimming and J lost 5 bases; unmatched junction nucleotides: 3. The CDR3 has 14 amino acids. The germline V gene encodes CDR1 MNHNS and CDR2 SASEGT.

The CDR3 coding sequence is TGTGCCAGCAGCGGGGGAGCCGATTATGGCTACACCTTC. Amino acid sequence: CASSGGADYGYTF. The chain has TRBV25-1 and TRBJ1-2; D may be TRBD1 (5 bases). CDR1 is MGHDK, CDR2 SYGVNS, per germline. This CDR3 is 13 amino acids long. The V end was cut by 6 bases, the J end by 5 bases, with 13 bases between.

V usage is TRBV7-2 and J usage is TRBJ1-3; D uncertain. The CDR3 runs to 15 residues. The V gene lost 2 bases and the J gene lost 0 bases, with 8 bases spanning the gap. CDR1 and CDR2 (germline): SGHTA, FQGNSA. CDR3 sequence reads: CASSLYIGSGNTIYF. The CDR3 DNA is TGTGCCAGCAGCTTATATATTGGCTCTGGAAACACCATATATTTT. The entire variable domain, with the rest obtained from reference TRBV7-2 and TRBJ1-3, is as follows: GAGVSQSPSNKVTEKGKDVELRCDPISGHTALYWYRQSLGQGLEFLIYFQGNSAPDKSGLPSDRFSAERTGGSVSTLTIQRTQQEDSAVYLCASSLYIGSGNTIYFGEGSWLTVV.

The chain links TRBV28 to TRBJ2-7; tentative D call: TRBD1 (5 bases). This CDR3 spans 14 amino acids. Germline V gives CDR1 MDHEN, CDR2 SYDVKM. Deletions cut 4 bases from V and 7 bases from J, with 17 bases between. CDR3 sequence reads: CASSYRSRGGEQYF. In DNA, the CDR3 is TGTGCCAGCAGTTACCGATCAAGGGGTGGAGAGCAGTACTTC.

The chain has TRBV19 and TRBJ1-3; maybe TRBD1 (6 bases). V was cut by 2 bases and J by 0 bases, with 17 bases left in between. There are 18 residues in the CDR3. Per germline, CDR1 LNHDA and CDR2 SQIVND (reference sequence). The CDR3 DNA reads TGTGCCAGTAGTATAAGAAGGGGAACAGGGCTCTCTGGAAACACCATATATTTT. This translates into CASSIRRGTGLSGNTIYF.

This clone came up a few times. The chain has TRBV6-5 and TRBJ1-5, with D perhaps matching TRBD1 (6 bases). The CDR3 runs 12 residues. The germline V gene has CDR1 MNHEY and CDR2 SVGAGI. V gave up 7 bases and J gave up 4 bases, with 8 bases separating them. This CDR3 is CASKTGNQPQHF. The CDR3 nucleotides are TGTGCCAGCAAAACAGGGAATCAGCCCCAGCATTTT.

This clone has just a few counts. The V gene is TRBV11-2, the J gene TRBJ2-3, with 8 bases lining up with TRBD2. The V gene end was trimmed by 5 bases and the J gene end by 1 base; junction bases not matched to a gene: 8. The length of the CDR3 is 16 residues. Germline CDR1 reads SGHAT; CDR2 reads FQNNGV. CDR3 loop: CASSPRGGSGTDTQYF. For the CDR3, the DNA is TGTGCCAGCAGCCCACGGGGGGGAAGCGGCACAGATACGCAGTATTTT.

The chain carries TRBV20-1 and TRBJ1-2; 9 positions agree with TRBD1. Trimming took 7 bases from V and 11 from J; bases not matched to a gene: 5. Germline CDR1 and CDR2: DFQATT and SNEGSKA (reference sequence). The length of the CDR3 is 10 residues. DNA for the CDR3: TGCAGTGAGGGACAGGGATATTACACCTTC. Its translation: CSEGQGYYTF.

The V gene is TRBV28, the J gene TRBJ2-7; D assignment may be TRBD1 or TRBD2 (6 bases each). Germline V gives CDR1 MDHEN, CDR2 SYDVKM. The CDR3 loop spans 14 amino acids. V shed 5 bases and J shed 0 bases, with 11 bases lying between them. DNA for the CDR3: TGTGCCAGCAGTGTCGGGGGCAACTCCTACGAGCAGTACTTC. Its translation: CASSVGGNSYEQYF.

The chain uses TRBV19 and TRBJ1-2; TRBD1 might be the D (5 bases). CDR1 and CDR2 from the germline V gene are LNHDA and SQIVND (reference sequence). Trimming cost V 5 bases and J 8 bases, with 15 bases left between them. This CDR3 contains 13 residues. This CDR3 is CASSWDLREGYTF. In DNA form, the CDR3 reads TGTGCCAGTAGTTGGGACCTGAGGGAAGGCTACACCTTC.

This clone showed up just once. The J gene is TRBJ2-3, the V gene TRBV28; TRBD1 matches 9 bases. V lost 6 bases, J lost 2 bases, and 15 bases stayed unmatched. CDR3 length: 18 residues. Germline V CDR1 and CDR2: MDHEN, SYDVKM. This CDR3 is CASSSVGRTGVFTDTQYF. Written as DNA, the CDR3 is TGTGCCAGCAGCTCAGTGGGGAGGACAGGGGTTTTCACAGATACGCAGTATTTT.

The V and J genes are TRBV30 and TRBJ1-5; 8 bases fit TRBD1. CDR3 length: 13 amino acids. Germline CDR1 is GTSNPN and CDR2 is SVGIG (reference sequence). The junction had 9 bases not matched to a gene; V was cut back by 8 bases and J by 6 bases. CDR3 sequence (DNA): TGTGCCCTGGATCCACAGGGGGGTCAGCCCCAGCATTTT. Translation: CALDPQGGQPQHF.

V is TRBV29-1 and J is TRBJ2-3, with 7 bases identical to TRBD2. Per germline, CDR1 SQVTM and CDR2 ANQGSEA. The CDR3 has 15 residues. J was trimmed by 3 bases and V by 6 bases; bases with no gene match: 12. In nucleotides, the CDR3 is TGCAGCGTAATGGGGGGGGGATCCCTAACAGATACGCAGTATTTT. Its translation is CSVMGGGSLTDTQYF.

This clone was detected once. The chain joins TRBV7-6 to TRBJ2-1; D unclear. The length of the CDR3 is 14 residues. V was cut by 5 bases and J by 4 bases, with 12 bases left in between. Germline-derived CDR1 and CDR2 are SGHVS and FNYEAQ. The CDR3 DNA reads TGTGCCAGCAGCACACATGACGGTTACAATGAGCAGTTCTTC. It specifies CASSTHDGYNEQFF.

The chain employs TRBV19 and TRBJ2-1; 8 nucleotides agree with TRBD2. The junction had 11 bases not matched to a gene; V was cut back by 6 bases and J by 4 bases. The germline CDR1 and CDR2 sequences are LNHDA and SQIVND (reference sequence). CDR3 length: 16 residues. The CDR3 sequence is CASRPGGAIGYNEQFF. DNA of the CDR3: TGTGCCAGTAGACCCGGGGGGGCAATTGGATACAATGAGCAGTTCTTC. Complete variable domain (other parts from reference TRBV19 and TRBJ2-1): DGGITQSPKYLFRKEGQNVTLSCEQNLNHDAMYWYRQDPGQGLRLIYYSQIVNDFQKGDIAEGYSVSREKKESFPLTVTSAQKNPTAFYLCASRPGGAIGYNEQFFGPGTRLTVL.

The chain carries TRBV28 and TRBJ1-2; D is uncertain. The CDR3 contains 14 residues. Germline assignment: CDR1 MDHEN and CDR2 SYDVKM. Trimming removed 7 bases from V and 4 bases from J, with 16 bases in between. The CDR3 is CASTGNLGSYGYTF. The CDR3 coding sequence is TGTGCCAGCACCGGTAATTTAGGGAGCTATGGCTACACCTTC.

This clone was picked up a small number of times. In nucleotides, the CDR3 is TGTGCCAGCAGCTTATTAGGGGGAGAGCCCCAGCATTTT. Residues: CASSLLGGEPQHF. The chain recombines TRBV7-9 with TRBJ1-5; a weak D match, TRBD1 (6 bases). CDR1 is SEHNR, CDR2 FQNEAQ, per germline (reference sequence). There are 13 residues in the CDR3. Trimming removed 2 bases from V and 8 bases from J, with 10 bases in between.

Only one count was recorded for this clone. The rearrangement uses TRBV18 and TRBJ1-1; the match to TRBD1 covers 7 bases. The CDR3 has 15 amino acids. V shed 2 bases and J 4 bases; nucleotides not matched to a gene: 7. The V gene's germline CDR1 is KGHSH and CDR2 LQKENI. As DNA, the CDR3 is TGTGCCAGCTCACCAAGGGACAGTTTGGGCACTGAAGCTTTCTTT. This codes for CASSPRDSLGTEAFF.

Regarding this clone: The sample contains more than one DNA sequence encoding this CDR3. The chain employs TRBV9 and TRBJ1-2; 7 nucleotides line up with TRBD1. Germline CDR1 reads SGDLS; CDR2 reads YYNGEE. The junction had 4 bases not matched to a gene; V was cut back by 0 bases and J by 8 bases. This CDR3 region has 13 residues. The CDR3 DNA is TGTGCCAGCAGCGTAGGACAGGGAGACGGCTACACCTTC. Translation gives CASSVGQGDGYTF.

The genes are TRBV7-2 and TRBJ2-3, with 7 nucleotides matching TRBD2. The trim removed 3 bases at V and 0 bases at J, leaving 3 bases unmatched. The germline V gene encodes CDR1 SGHTA and CDR2 FQGNSA. The CDR3 is made up of 15 amino acids. This chain's CDR3 is CASSFRSGSTDTQYF. CDR3 coding DNA: TGTGCCAGCAGCTTTCGTAGCGGGAGCACAGATACGCAGTATTTT.